A single T cell receptor beta chain is shown here with its context. These data originate in a study of blood T cell repertoires in COVID-19. Study in general: COVID-19 samples collected from the United States, Italy and Spain covered acute and convalescent phases. In each case, the material was cDNA or gDNA derived from T cells, B-cell-depleted T cells, or PBMCs.

The V gene's germline CDR1 is SGHAT and CDR2 FQNNGV. This CDR3 has 16 residues. The V gene end was trimmed by 4 bases and the J gene end by 5 bases; junction bases not matched to a gene: 9. Methods used by the authors: Estimates of nucleated cell counts were drawn from the amplification of reference gene primers. Produced via immunoSEQ multiplex PCR; TCRdb's table is partial and in-frame only. From that table come the V and J calls and clone size; the DNA was used to work out D and trimming. The data contain 250,000 to 300,000 clones, 65% to 90% of them singletons. J is TRBJ2-5 and V is TRBV11-2, with TRBD2 identical over 11 bases. The clonotype originates from a woman aged 55-75 years with active or convalescent COVID-19. The sample comprised peripheral blood. Here the CDR3 DNA reads TGTGCCAGCAGCTGGGGGCTAGCGGGGGGCGAGGAGACCCAGTACTTC. This sequence encodes CASSWGLAGGEETQYF.